Listed below are T cell receptor beta chains from one sample, sequenced in a study of regulatory T cells in long-lasting Graves disease. Each CDR3 protein is one row after TCRdb ran MiXCR on the multiplex PCR reads. This sample has 530,000 or so distinct CDR3 sequences, with approximately 16% found just once. These records were also assigned to another study, of T cells in Graves' hyperthyroidism and ophthalmopathy.

The sequencing used peripheral blood mononuclear cells (PBMCs), collected at new diagnosis, from a patient treated with antithyroid drugs. The receptors derive from a man between 18 and 29 years old with Graves disease. Both conserved end residues are part of each CDR3. The order of the fields is J gene, CDR3 length, V gene, clone size, D gene, CDR3 DNA, CDR3 protein. The D gene is left open where the match is weak. Expanded clones are given a class, and other clones once, few, many or no size at all.

TRBJ1-3	13	TRBV7-9	few	NA	TGTGCCAGCAGCCACGGGGCGGGAAACACCATATATTTT	CASSHGAGNTIYF
TRBJ2-1	15	TRBV20-1	NA	TRBD2	TGCAGTGCTAGGGTAGGGACTAGCGTTATCAATGAGCAGTTCTTC	CSARVGTSVINEQFF
TRBJ1-2	14	TRBV7-2	NA	TRBD1	TGTGCCAGCAGCTTCGACAGGGGGCCCTATGGCTACACCTTC	CASSFDRGPYGYTF
TRBJ2-1	13	TRBV7-9	few	NA	TGTGCCAGCAGCCAGGACCCCAACAATGAGCAGTTCTTC	CASSQDPNNEQFF
TRBJ2-2	16	TRBV2	many	TRBD2	TGTGCCAGCAGTGAACAGACTAGCCGGAACACCGGGGAGCTGTTTTTT	CASSEQTSRNTGELFF
TRBJ1-2	13	TRBV7-2	many	NA	TGTGCCAGCAGCTTAGCGGGGGGCTGGGGCTACACCTTC	CASSLAGGWGYTF
TRBJ1-1	14	TRBV20-1	many	NA	TGCAGTGCTAGAGATCGTCGATCGGGGACTGAAGCTTTCTTT	CSARDRRSGTEAFF
TRBJ2-1	16	TRBV3-1	NA	NA	TGTGCCAGCAGCCCGACAGACCGAGTAACCTACAATGAGCAGTTCTTC	CASSPTDRVTYNEQFF
TRBJ2-1	13	TRBV29-1	many	TRBD2	TGCAGCGTTGAACGACTAGCGGACAATGAGCAGTTCTTC	CSVERLADNEQFF
TRBJ2-5	17	TRBV7-9	NA	TRBD2	TGTGCCAGCAGCTTCTTAATGGGGCTAGCGGAACAAGAGACCCAGTACTTC	CASSFLMGLAEQETQYF
TRBJ1-1	16	TRBV4-1	NA	NA	TGCGCCAGCAGTCCCGCGGGGTGGCAGGGAGGTACTGAAGCTTTCTTT	CASSPAGWQGGTEAFF
TRBJ2-7	14	TRBV12-3/TRBV12-4	many	TRBD1	TGTGCCAGCAGTTTGGGCCAGGGGGATGTCGAGCAGTACTTC	CASSLGQGDVEQYF
TRBJ1-2	12	TRBV11-2	NA	NA	TGTGCCAGCAGCCGAATGGGGGGAGGCTACACCTTC	CASSRMGGGYTF
TRBJ1-2	14	TRBV20-1	NA	NA	TGCAGTGCTACGTCGGGGGGGGACTCCTATGGCTACACCTTC	CSATSGGDSYGYTF
TRBJ2-7	12	TRBV12-3/TRBV12-4	many	NA	TGTGCCAGCCGAACAGGGAACTACGAGCAGTACTTC	CASRTGNYEQYF
TRBJ2-7	17	TRBV3-1	many	TRBD2	TGTGCCAGCAGCACCGTCCCGGGACTAGCGGAGCGCTACGAGCAGTACTTC	CASSTVPGLAERYEQYF
TRBJ2-7	16	TRBV7-2	few	TRBD2	TGTGCCAGCAGCTCCCGGACTAGCGGGAAAGTCTACGAGCAGTACTTC	CASSSRTSGKVYEQYF
TRBJ2-5	16	TRBV5-5	many	TRBD2	TGTGCCAGCAGCCCCGGGACTAGCGGGAGTTGGGAGACCCAGTACTTC	CASSPGTSGSWETQYF
TRBJ1-1	12	TRBV2	few	TRBD1	TGTGCCAGCACCTCGGACAGGGGACTTCCTTTCTTT	CASTSDRGLPFF
TRBJ1-1	13	TRBV11-2	NA	TRBD1	TGTGCCAGCAGCTTGACAGGGGCGGATGAAGCTTTCTTT	CASSLTGADEAFF
TRBJ2-1	14	TRBV11-2	many	NA	TGTGCCAGCAGCTTAGATCGAGGCTACAATGAGCAGTTCTTC	CASSLDRGYNEQFF
TRBJ1-1	13	TRBV12-3/TRBV12-4	NA	NA	TGTGCCAGCAGTCCGGGGGAGGGCACTGAAGCTTTCTTT	CASSPGEGTEAFF
TRBJ1-5	14	TRBV28	many	NA	TGTGCCACCATGGGGGGTGCCTACAATCAGCCCCAGCATTTT	CATMGGAYNQPQHF
TRBJ2-5	13	TRBV2	many	NA	TGTGCCAGCAGTGAACTGGGAGGTGGACCCCAGTACTTC	CASSELGGGPQYF
TRBJ2-3	14	TRBV7-9	many	NA	TGTGCCAGCAGTTTAGTAGGTGGCACAGATACGCAGTATTTT	CASSLVGGTDTQYF
TRBJ2-7	15	TRBV10-3	few	TRBD1	TGTGCCATCAGTGATGCACAGGGGGCATCCTACGAGCAGTACTTC	CAISDAQGASYEQYF
TRBJ2-5	13	TRBV7-2	NA	NA	TGTGCCAGCAGCTCCCGCAACCCAGAGACCCAGTACTTC	CASSSRNPETQYF
TRBJ2-1	16	TRBV12-3/TRBV12-4	many	TRBD2	TGTGCCAGCAGTTTTGTGGCGGGAGTTTCCTACAATGAGCAGTTCTTC	CASSFVAGVSYNEQFF